This T cell receptor (beta chain) is drawn from a study of tumor-infiltrating lymphocytes in primary liver carcinoma. The overall study: All patients, whether men or women, fell within 30 to 69 years of age. Findings of the study overall: Pairs of tumor regions overlapped more than tumor-adjacent and tumor-blood pairs did.

Comment on this clonotype: Its antigen is unknown.

A primer in the constant region served to generate TCR beta cDNA from 450 to 600 ng of total RNA. Slightly modified ARM-PCR served as the procedure for the TCR beta libraries. These libraries came from three rounds of nested multiplex PCR. TCRdb passed the multiplex PCR reads through MiXCR, listing each CDR3 protein once. The table shows about 92,000 distinct CDR3 sequences, with just over 65% occurring only once. Co-extracting RNA and DNA was done with roughly 17-34 mg of unsorted bulk tissue as input. Every patient in the cohort had a primary liver carcinoma. That carcinoma was treated by surgical resection. The sequencing input was tumor-adjacent normal liver tissue. The sequence was obtained from a man in his forties with primary liver carcinoma and hepatitis B virus infection.

CDR3 loop: CASSQRGSGPSTDTQYF. The CDR3, as DNA: TGTGCCAGCAGCCAAAGGGGGAGCGGACCTTCCACAGATACGCAGTATTTT. This chain links TRBV14 with TRBJ2-3, with D possibly TRBD1 on 6 matching bases. The germline gives CDR1 SGHDN, CDR2 FVKESK. The CDR3 contains 17 residues. The V end was cut by 2 bases, the J end by 2 bases, with 17 bases between.